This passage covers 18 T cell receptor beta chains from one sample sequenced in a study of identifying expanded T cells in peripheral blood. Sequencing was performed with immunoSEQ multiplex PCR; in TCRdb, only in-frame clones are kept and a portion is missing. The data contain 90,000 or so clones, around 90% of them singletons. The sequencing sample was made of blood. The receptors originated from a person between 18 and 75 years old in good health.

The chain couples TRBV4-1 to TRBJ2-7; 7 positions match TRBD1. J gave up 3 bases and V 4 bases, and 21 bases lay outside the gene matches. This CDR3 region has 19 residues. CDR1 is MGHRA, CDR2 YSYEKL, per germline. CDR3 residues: CASSRFRDRYGQAVYEQYF. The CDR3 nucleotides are TGCGCCAGCAGCCGTTTCAGGGACCGATACGGACAGGCCGTCTACGAGCAGTACTTC.

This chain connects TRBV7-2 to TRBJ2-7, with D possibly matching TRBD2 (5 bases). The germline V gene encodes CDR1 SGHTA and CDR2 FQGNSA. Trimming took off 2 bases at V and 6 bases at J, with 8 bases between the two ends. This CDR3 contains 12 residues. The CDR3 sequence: CASSLQAGEQYF. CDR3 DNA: TGTGCCAGCAGCTTACAGGCGGGCGAGCAGTACTTC.

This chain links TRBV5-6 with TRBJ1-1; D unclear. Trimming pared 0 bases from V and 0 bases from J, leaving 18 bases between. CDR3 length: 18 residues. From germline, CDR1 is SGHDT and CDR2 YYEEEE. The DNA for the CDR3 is TGTGCCAGCAGCTTGGATCCGGCTGGAGCCTACATGAACACTGAAGCTTTCTTT. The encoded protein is CASSLDPAGAYMNTEAFF.

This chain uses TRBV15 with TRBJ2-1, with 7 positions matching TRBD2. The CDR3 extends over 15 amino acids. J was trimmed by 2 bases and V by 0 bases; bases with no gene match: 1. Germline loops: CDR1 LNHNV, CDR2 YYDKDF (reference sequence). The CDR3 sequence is CATSRDRGAYNEQFF. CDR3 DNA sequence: TGTGCCACCAGCAGAGATCGGGGGGCCTACAATGAGCAGTTCTTC.

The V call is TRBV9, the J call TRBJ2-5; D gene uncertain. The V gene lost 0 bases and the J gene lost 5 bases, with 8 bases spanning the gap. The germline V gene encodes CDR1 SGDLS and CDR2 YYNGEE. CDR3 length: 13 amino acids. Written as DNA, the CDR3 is TGTGCCAGCAGCGTAGGGCCGATGGAGACCCAGTACTTC. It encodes CASSVGPMETQYF.

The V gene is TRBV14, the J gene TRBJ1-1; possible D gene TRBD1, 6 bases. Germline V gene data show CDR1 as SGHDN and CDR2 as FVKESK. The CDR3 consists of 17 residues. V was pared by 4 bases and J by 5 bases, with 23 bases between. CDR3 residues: CASSPSWGLGSRTEAFF. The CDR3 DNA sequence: TGTGCCAGCAGCCCAAGTTGGGGGCTAGGTTCCAGGACTGAAGCTTTCTTT.

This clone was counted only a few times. CDR3 protein: CAISESSGNYGYTF. The DNA for the CDR3 is TGTGCCATCAGTGAGTCGTCAGGGAACTATGGCTACACCTTC. V and J are TRBV10-3 and TRBJ1-2; perhaps TRBD1 as D (5 bases). This CDR3 comprises 14 residues. In germline, CDR1 is ENHRY, CDR2 SYGVKD. The V gene lost 0 bases and the J gene lost 2 bases, with 7 bases spanning the gap.

The CDR3 loop reads CASSPTGLAGEQYF. The CDR3 DNA reads TGTGCCAGCAGCCCCACCGGGCTAGCGGGGGAGCAGTACTTC. This chain links TRBV11-3 with TRBJ2-7, with TRBD2 matching 9 bases. The germline V gene has CDR1 SGHNT and CDR2 YENEEA. V shed 5 bases, J shed 7 bases, and the junction held 9 bases outside the gene matches. The CDR3 spans 14 residues.

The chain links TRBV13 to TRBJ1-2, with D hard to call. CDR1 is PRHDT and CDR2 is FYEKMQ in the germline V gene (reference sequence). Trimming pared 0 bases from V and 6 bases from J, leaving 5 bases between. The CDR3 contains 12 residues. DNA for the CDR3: TGTGCCAGCAGCTTAGGGAGGGATGGCTACACCTTC. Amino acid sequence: CASSLGRDGYTF.

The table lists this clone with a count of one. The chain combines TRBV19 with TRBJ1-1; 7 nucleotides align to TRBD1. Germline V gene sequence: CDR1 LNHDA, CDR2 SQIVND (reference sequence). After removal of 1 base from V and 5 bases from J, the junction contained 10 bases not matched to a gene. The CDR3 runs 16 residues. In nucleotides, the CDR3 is TGTGCCAGTAGTATAGCCCCAGGGGGGTACGGGACTGAAGCTTTCTTT. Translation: CASSIAPGGYGTEAFF.

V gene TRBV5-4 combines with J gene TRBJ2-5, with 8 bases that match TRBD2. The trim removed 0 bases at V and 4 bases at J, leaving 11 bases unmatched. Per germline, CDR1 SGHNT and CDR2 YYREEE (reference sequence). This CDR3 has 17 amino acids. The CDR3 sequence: CASSLALAAMGGETQYF. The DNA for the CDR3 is TGTGCCAGCAGCTTGGCACTAGCGGCGATGGGGGGAGAGACCCAGTACTTC.

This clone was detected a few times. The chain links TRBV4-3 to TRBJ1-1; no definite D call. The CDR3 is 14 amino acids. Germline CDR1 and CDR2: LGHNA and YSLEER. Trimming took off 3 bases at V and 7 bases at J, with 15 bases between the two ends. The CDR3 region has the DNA TGCGCCAGCAGCCATTCCCTGGCGACTAGTGAAGCTTTCTTT. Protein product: CASSHSLATSEAFF.

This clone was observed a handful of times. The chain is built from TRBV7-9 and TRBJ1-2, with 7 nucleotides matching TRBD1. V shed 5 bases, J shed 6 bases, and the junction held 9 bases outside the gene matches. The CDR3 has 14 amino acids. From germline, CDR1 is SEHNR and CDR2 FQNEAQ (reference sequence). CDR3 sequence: CASSPTTTGDGYTF. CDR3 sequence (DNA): TGTGCCAGCAGCCCTACGACTACAGGGGATGGCTACACCTTC.

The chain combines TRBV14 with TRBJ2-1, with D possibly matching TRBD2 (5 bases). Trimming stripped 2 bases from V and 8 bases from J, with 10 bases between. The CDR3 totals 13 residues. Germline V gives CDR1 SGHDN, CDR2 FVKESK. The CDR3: CASSQWTRDEQFF. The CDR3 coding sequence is TGTGCCAGCAGCCAATGGACTCGGGATGAGCAGTTCTTC.

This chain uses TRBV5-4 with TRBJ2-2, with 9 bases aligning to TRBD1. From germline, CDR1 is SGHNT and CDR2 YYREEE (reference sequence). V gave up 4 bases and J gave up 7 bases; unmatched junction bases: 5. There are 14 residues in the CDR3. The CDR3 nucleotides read TGTGCCAGCAGCCAACAGGGGGCCGGCGGGGAGCTGTTTTTT. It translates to CASSQQGAGGELFF.

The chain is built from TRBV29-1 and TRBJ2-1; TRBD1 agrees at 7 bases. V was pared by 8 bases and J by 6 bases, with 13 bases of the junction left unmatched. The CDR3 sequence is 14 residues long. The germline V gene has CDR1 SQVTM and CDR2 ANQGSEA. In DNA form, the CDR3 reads TGCAGCTCGATGGTCTGGACAGGTCCCAATGAGCAGTTCTTC. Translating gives CSSMVWTGPNEQFF.

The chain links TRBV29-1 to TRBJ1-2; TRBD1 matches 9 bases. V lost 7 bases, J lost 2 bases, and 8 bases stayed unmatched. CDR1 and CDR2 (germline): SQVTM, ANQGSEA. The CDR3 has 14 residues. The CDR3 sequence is CSAGRQGVNYGYTF. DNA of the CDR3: TGCAGCGCTGGAAGACAGGGGGTAAACTATGGCTACACCTTC.

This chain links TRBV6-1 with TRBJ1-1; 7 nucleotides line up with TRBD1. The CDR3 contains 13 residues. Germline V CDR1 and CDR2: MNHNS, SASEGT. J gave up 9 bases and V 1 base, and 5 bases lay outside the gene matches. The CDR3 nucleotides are TGTGCCAGCAGTGAAGTGGGGGACAGCCAAGCTTTCTTT. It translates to CASSEVGDSQAFF.